These T cell receptor beta chains were read from a single sample in a study of T cell responses to AZD1222 COVID-19 vaccine. Libraries were prepared by immunoSEQ multiplex PCR; TCRdb keeps only in-frame clonotypes and omits some of them. The repertoire consists of 100,000 to 120,000 clones, with over 85% occurring once and the leading ten covering approximately 3.1%. This specimen was peripheral blood, taken on day 0 of MenACWY control vaccination. The receptors come from an adult in good health. Both conserved end residues are part of each CDR3. Each record gives: clone size, V gene, J gene, D gene, CDR3 protein, CDR3 DNA. The D gene is left open where the match is weak. Clone size appears in some rows only: once, few, many, or a class for an expanded clone.

.	TRBV7-9	TRBJ1-4	TRBD1	CASSSTGMDEKLFF	TGTGCCAGCAGCTCGACAGGGATGGATGAAAAACTGTTTTTT
.	TRBV7-2	TRBJ2-2	TRBD1	CASSVHRGYTGELFF	TGTGCCAGCAGCGTTCACAGGGGGTACACCGGGGAGCTGTTTTTT
.	TRBV4-1	TRBJ1-4	.	CASSQDRTRAEKLFF	TGCGCCAGCAGCCAAGATCGGACACGGGCGGAAAAACTGTTTTTT
.	TRBV5-1	TRBJ1-1	.	CASSLYKAGPTEAFF	TGCGCCAGCAGCTTGTATAAGGCAGGACCGACTGAAGCTTTCTTT
few	TRBV28	TRBJ1-3	.	CASSLGSYYSGNTIYF	TGTGCCAGCAGTTTAGGCAGCTATTACTCTGGAAACACCATATATTTT
.	TRBV10-1	TRBJ2-1	TRBD2	CASSARLAGLSYNEQFF	TGCGCCAGCAGTGCAAGACTAGCGGGGTTGTCCTACAATGAGCAGTTCTTC
.	TRBV5-5	TRBJ1-2	TRBD1	CASSLGTGTTYGYTF	TGTGCCAGCAGCCTTGGGACAGGGACAACCTATGGCTACACCTTC
.	TRBV28	TRBJ1-2	TRBD1	CASSLPDGQGYGYTF	TGTGCCAGCAGTCTCCCCGATGGACAGGGCTATGGCTACACCTTC
.	TRBV19	TRBJ1-5	.	CASKTGSGQPQHF	TGTGCCAGTAAAACAGGCTCGGGTCAGCCCCAGCATTTT
once	TRBV29-1	TRBJ2-7	TRBD2	CSAEAGGDEQYF	TGCAGCGCCGAAGCGGGAGGCGACGAGCAGTACTTC
.	TRBV29-1	TRBJ2-7	.	CSVAALGGLPYEQYF	TGCAGCGTCGCCGCCCTGGGGGGTTTGCCCTACGAGCAGTACTTC
.	TRBV4-1	TRBJ2-3	.	CASSLFFSGGGDTQYF	TGCGCCAGCAGCCTTTTTTTCTCGGGGGGCGGGGATACGCAGTATTTT
few	TRBV19	TRBJ1-6	TRBD1	CASSKPPGQGLPLHF	TGTGCCAGTAGCAAACCCCCGGGACAGGGGTTACCCCTCCACTTT
.	TRBV10-3	TRBJ2-2	TRBD1	CAISRDRAVTGELFF	TGTGCCATCAGCCGGGACAGGGCGGTCACCGGGGAGCTGTTTTTT
.	TRBV6-1	TRBJ1-6	.	CASSEIRGISLHF	TGTGCCAGCAGTGAAATACGGGGTATATCCCTCCACTTT
.	TRBV3-1/TRBV3-2	TRBJ1-1	.	CASSQEVGLMNTEAFF	TGTGCCAGCAGCCAAGAAGTGGGTCTAATGAACACTGAAGCTTTCTTT
.	TRBV7-7	TRBJ2-2	.	CASSGTATGELFF	TGTGCTAGCAGCGGGACAGCCACCGGGGAGCTGTTTTTT
.	TRBV6-2/TRBV6-3	TRBJ2-5	.	CASSYRGGQQETQYF	TGTGCCAGCAGTTACCGAGGCGGACAGCAAGAGACCCAGTACTTC
.	TRBV6-5	TRBJ1-1	TRBD1	CASSYPPGTGTTEAFF	TGTGCCAGCAGTTACCCTCCTGGGACAGGGACCACTGAAGCTTTCTTT
.	TRBV7-9	TRBJ1-2	.	CASSLARDYGYTF	TGTGCCAGCAGCTTAGCCAGGGACTATGGCTACACCTTC
.	TRBV28	TRBJ1-2	TRBD1	CASRPHQAGQGAGGYTF	TGTGCCAGCAGGCCCCACCAGGCCGGACAGGGGGCAGGTGGCTACACCTTC
.	TRBV2	TRBJ2-1	.	CASSSYNEQFF	TGTGCCAGCTCCAGTTACAATGAGCAGTTCTTC
.	TRBV4-1	TRBJ2-3	TRBD1	CASSQGRTGGGPDTQYF	TGCGCCAGCAGCCAGGGAAGGACAGGGGGAGGACCAGATACGCAGTATTTT
.	TRBV6-4	TRBJ2-3	.	CASSMSSTDTQYF	TGTGCCAGCAGTATGTCCAGCACAGATACGCAGTATTTT
few	TRBV7-8	TRBJ1-5	TRBD1	CASSLAGQSNQPQHF	TGTGCCAGCAGCTTAGCGGGACAGAGCAATCAGCCCCAGCATTTT
few	TRBV13	TRBJ1-3	.	CASSLGLLSGNTIYF	TGTGCCAGCAGCTTAGGGCTTCTCTCTGGAAACACCATATATTTT
.	TRBV28	TRBJ2-7	.	CASSPTSLYEQYF	TGTGCCAGCAGTCCCACTAGTCTTTACGAGCAGTACTTC
.	TRBV7-3	TRBJ2-2	TRBD1	CASSRGLSTGELFF	TGTGCCAGCAGCAGGGGGCTTAGCACCGGGGAGCTGTTTTTT
.	TRBV6-6	TRBJ1-5	TRBD1	CASKVRQGHQPQHF	TGTGCCAGCAAAGTCCGACAGGGTCATCAGCCCCAGCATTTT
.	TRBV3-1/TRBV3-2	TRBJ2-6	.	CASRGSSGANVLTF	TGTGCCAGCAGAGGGAGCTCTGGGGCCAACGTCCTGACTTTC
.	TRBV7-3	TRBJ1-3	TRBD1	CASSYTGTGLHSGNTIYF	TGTGCCAGCAGCTACACCGGGACAGGGCTTCACTCTGGAAACACCATATATTTT
.	TRBV10-1	TRBJ2-1	TRBD2	CASSESDGGVYNEQFF	TGCGCCAGCAGTGAGTCAGACGGGGGGGTTTACAATGAGCAGTTCTTC
.	TRBV5-1	TRBJ2-1	.	CASSLDSEYNEQFF	TGCGCCAGCAGCTTGGATTCAGAGTACAATGAGCAGTTCTTC
few	TRBV6-5	TRBJ1-2	TRBD1	CASRRDSNYGYTF	TGTGCCAGCAGACGGGACAGTAACTATGGCTACACCTTC
.	TRBV5-5	TRBJ2-2	TRBD1	CASSPDRVWGRENTGELFF	TGTGCCAGCAGCCCTGACAGGGTCTGGGGTAGGGAGAACACCGGGGAGCTGTTTTTT
.	TRBV4-2	TRBJ2-7	TRBD1	CASSQEPTGMGNEQYF	TGTGCCAGCAGCCAAGAACCGACAGGGATGGGTAACGAGCAGTACTTC
once	TRBV18	TRBJ1-2	.	CASSPDTFYGYTF	TGTGCCAGCTCACCAGACACTTTCTATGGCTACACCTTC
.	TRBV5-1	TRBJ1-5	.	CASSPAGLNQPQHF	TGCGCCAGCAGCCCGGCGGGGTTGAATCAGCCCCAGCATTTT
.	TRBV27	TRBJ2-3	TRBD1	CASSVRQGPSTDTQYF	TGTGCCAGCAGTGTAAGACAGGGGCCATCCACAGATACGCAGTATTTT
.	TRBV7-3	TRBJ1-2	.	CASSSQGSGYTF	TGTGCCAGCAGCTCCCAAGGGTCGGGCTACACCTTC
.	TRBV19	TRBJ2-2	TRBD1	CASNSGQGYIGELFF	TGTGCCAGTAATAGCGGACAGGGGTACATCGGGGAGCTGTTTTTT
.	TRBV5-1	TRBJ1-2	TRBD1	CASRSGTGGYGYTF	TGCGCCAGCAGATCCGGGACAGGGGGCTATGGCTACACCTTC
.	TRBV19	TRBJ1-3	.	CARAPASGNTIYF	TGTGCCAGAGCCCCAGCCTCTGGAAACACCATATATTTT
few	TRBV27	TRBJ1-1	.	CASSLVGGEAFF	TGTGCCAGCAGTTTAGTGGGGGGTGAAGCTTTCTTT
.	TRBV30	TRBJ2-7	.	CAWSVSGADYEQYF	TGTGCCTGGAGTGTTTCGGGGGCTGACTACGAGCAGTACTTC
.	TRBV20-1	TRBJ2-1	TRBD2	CSASRGGTLGNEQFF	TGCAGTGCTAGTCGGGGGGGTACGTTGGGGAATGAGCAGTTCTTC
.	TRBV6-5	TRBJ1-5	.	CASNTRGSNQPQHF	TGTGCCAGCAACACTCGGGGCAGTAATCAGCCCCAGCATTTT
.	TRBV16	TRBJ2-1	TRBD2	CASSQILAGGLDNEQFF	TGTGCCAGCAGCCAAATTCTAGCGGGGGGGCTAGACAATGAGCAGTTCTTC
.	TRBV6-2/TRBV6-3	TRBJ1-6	.	CASSSPSAEKENSPLHF	TGTGCCAGCAGTTCCCCCTCGGCGGAGAAGGAGAATTCACCCCTCCACTTT
.	TRBV5-1	TRBJ2-5	TRBD1	CASSLGQGAIETQYF	TGCGCCAGCAGCTTGGGACAGGGGGCTATCGAGACCCAGTACTTC